What follows are 16 T cell receptor beta chains derived from one specimen sequenced in a study of T cell responses to AZD1222 COVID-19 vaccine. TCRdb's table, derived via immunoSEQ multiplex PCR, lists solely in-frame clones and lacks some. The table has 130,000 or so clones, approximately 90% seen once. The input for sequencing was peripheral blood, taken on day 0 of AZD1222 vaccination. The receptor set was obtained from an adult in good health.

The chain uses TRBV3-1 (or the pseudogene TRBV3-2) and TRBJ2-1, with TRBD1 matching 8 bases. Looked up from germline, CDR1 is LGHDT and CDR2 is YNNKEL (reference sequence). V dropped 4 bases and J dropped 5; count of bases not matched to a gene: 4. The CDR3 consists of 14 residues. The CDR3 nucleotides read TGTGCCAGCAGCCCCTGGGACAGGAACAATGAGCAGTTCTTC. It encodes CASSPWDRNNEQFF.

The V and J genes are TRBV3-1 (or the pseudogene TRBV3-2) and TRBJ2-1; D is undetermined. The CDR3 extends over 12 amino acids. Germline V CDR1 and CDR2: LGHDT, YNNKEL (reference sequence). Deletions cut 5 bases from V and 9 bases from J, with 11 bases between. The CDR3 is CASSTTQSEQFF. The CDR3 DNA reads TGTGCCAGCAGCACGACCCAGAGTGAGCAGTTCTTC.

This clone was observed a single time. The rearrangement joins TRBV10-3 to TRBJ2-1, with D perhaps matching TRBD1 (6 bases). The CDR3 totals 14 residues. In germline, CDR1 is ENHRY, CDR2 SYGVKD. Trimming removed 7 bases at V and 5 bases at J, with 15 bases between. CDR3 nucleotides: TGTGCCATCACCCCCCAGGACAGAAACAATGAGCAGTTCTTC. Translating it yields CAITPQDRNNEQFF.

This chain connects TRBV4-1 to TRBJ1-4; maybe TRBD1 (6 bases). The CDR3 extends over 17 amino acids. V was trimmed by 8 bases and J by 3 bases, leaving 22 bases between them. Germline-derived CDR1 and CDR2 are MGHRA and YSYEKL. This CDR3 is CASGGWGGHEANEKLFF. CDR3 bases: TGCGCCAGCGGGGGATGGGGGGGGCACGAGGCTAATGAAAAACTGTTTTTT.

The chain uses TRBV29-1 and TRBJ2-2, with D unresolved. Germline values: CDR1 SQVTM, CDR2 ANQGSEA. V lost 6 bases to trimming and J lost 3 bases, with 14 bases between them. The CDR3 runs 14 residues. CDR3 amino acids: CSVGREIDTGELFF. CDR3 DNA sequence: TGCAGCGTAGGAAGGGAAATAGACACCGGGGAGCTGTTTTTT.

V and J are TRBV7-9 and TRBJ1-1; 7 bases align to TRBD1. Germline V gene sequence: CDR1 SEHNR, CDR2 FQNEAQ (reference sequence). CDR3 length: 13 amino acids. V shed 1 base, J shed 9 bases, and the junction held 5 bases outside the gene matches. The CDR3 protein is CASSLEGALQAFF. The CDR3 DNA reads as TGTGCCAGCAGCTTAGAGGGGGCTTTACAAGCTTTCTTT.

The chain recombines TRBV19 with TRBJ2-3, with TRBD1 matching 7 bases. This CDR3 has 16 amino acids. V was clipped by 7 bases and J by 2 bases; unmatched bases: 12. Germline lookup yields CDR1 LNHDA and CDR2 SQIVND (reference sequence). This CDR3 is CASIPRTGGDTDTQYF. Written as DNA, the CDR3 is TGTGCCAGTATTCCCCGGACAGGAGGAGACACAGATACGCAGTATTTT.

CDR3 sequence: CASSLEVVTSGEQFF. CDR3 nucleotide sequence: TGTGCCAGCAGCTTAGAGGTAGTAACTTCCGGCGAGCAGTTCTTC. V usage is TRBV7-2 and J usage is TRBJ2-1; D remains ambiguous. This CDR3 spans 15 amino acids. With 1 base removed from V and 10 bases from J, the gap between germline ends came to 17 bases. From germline, CDR1 is SGHTA and CDR2 FQGNSA.

The chain carries TRBV5-1 and TRBJ2-3; 10 nucleotides agree with TRBD2. The trim removed 1 base at V and 0 bases at J, leaving 8 bases unmatched. The CDR3 consists of 18 residues. Germline V gene lookup returns CDR1 SGHRS and CDR2 YFSETQ. The CDR3 DNA follows: TGCGCCAGCAGCTTGACTAGCGGGGCGGTGATTAGCACAGATACGCAGTATTTT. It yields the protein CASSLTSGAVISTDTQYF. The full variable domain, in which reference TRBV5-1 and TRBJ2-3 provide the parts outside the CDR3, is KAGVTQTPRYLIKTRGQQVTLSCSPISGHRSVSWYQQTPGQGLQFLFEYFSETQRNKGNFPGRFSGRQFSNSRSEMNVSTLELGDSALYLCASSLTSGAVISTDTQYFGPGTRLTVL.

V is TRBV7-2 and J is TRBJ2-4; 7 nucleotides align to TRBD1. The CDR3 has 14 residues. V lost 5 bases, J lost 5 bases, and 6 bases stayed unmatched. Germline V gene lookup returns CDR1 SGHTA and CDR2 FQGNSA. In DNA form, the CDR3 reads TGTGCCAGCAGCCCCGGACAGGCTCAAAACATTCAGTACTTC. It translates to CASSPGQAQNIQYF.

The V call is TRBV19, the J call TRBJ2-2; D unresolved. Trimming shortened V by 1 base and J by 6 bases, and 12 bases separated the two germline ends. The CDR3 runs 15 residues. Per the germline V gene, CDR1 is LNHDA and CDR2 is SQIVND (reference sequence). In nucleotides, the CDR3 is TGTGCCAGTAGTATAGGTATAGGGTACCCCGGGGAGCTGTTTTTT. Translating it yields CASSIGIGYPGELFF.

V is TRBV6-1 and J is TRBJ1-6; D gene unclear. Germline values: CDR1 MNHNS, CDR2 SASEGT. V lost 2 bases and J 5 bases, leaving 1 base between the germline ends. The CDR3 runs to 12 residues. The CDR3 region is CASSENNSPLHF. The CDR3 DNA reads TGTGCCAGCAGTGAAAATAATTCACCCCTCCACTTT.

The chain links TRBV11-3 to TRBJ2-2; no firm D call. V gave up 2 bases and J gave up 4 bases, with 11 bases separating them. This CDR3 spans 15 amino acids. Per the germline V gene, CDR1 is SGHNT and CDR2 is YENEEA. This chain's CDR3 is CASSLSPPPTGELFF. The CDR3 bases are TGTGCCAGCAGCTTATCCCCCCCACCCACCGGGGAGCTGTTTTTT.

This chain uses TRBV7-2 with TRBJ2-3; no clear D gene. Germline lookup yields CDR1 SGHTA and CDR2 FQGNSA. The CDR3 runs to 15 residues. V gave up 2 bases and J gave up 1 base, with 10 bases separating them. This chain's CDR3 is CASSLTGVGTDTQYF. Here the CDR3 DNA reads TGTGCCAGCAGCTTAACTGGGGTGGGCACAGATACGCAGTATTTT.

This clone was detected only once. V gene TRBV29-1 combines with J gene TRBJ1-2; the D is unclear. V was shortened by 8 bases and J by 2 bases, with 18 bases between the two germline ends. The CDR3 is 14 amino acids. Germline lookup yields CDR1 SQVTM and CDR2 ANQGSEA. The CDR3: CSTIRPSSNYGYTF. The CDR3 nucleotides read TGCAGCACAATAAGGCCTTCCAGCAACTATGGCTACACCTTC.

The chain combines TRBV4-3 with TRBJ1-5; no clear D. V lost 0 bases, J lost 7 bases, and 7 bases lay in between. The CDR3 loop spans 13 amino acids. Germline CDR1 and CDR2: LGHNA and YSLEER. The CDR3 reads CASSQDVEQPQHF. The CDR3 DNA sequence: TGCGCCAGCAGCCAAGATGTGGAGCAGCCCCAGCATTTT.